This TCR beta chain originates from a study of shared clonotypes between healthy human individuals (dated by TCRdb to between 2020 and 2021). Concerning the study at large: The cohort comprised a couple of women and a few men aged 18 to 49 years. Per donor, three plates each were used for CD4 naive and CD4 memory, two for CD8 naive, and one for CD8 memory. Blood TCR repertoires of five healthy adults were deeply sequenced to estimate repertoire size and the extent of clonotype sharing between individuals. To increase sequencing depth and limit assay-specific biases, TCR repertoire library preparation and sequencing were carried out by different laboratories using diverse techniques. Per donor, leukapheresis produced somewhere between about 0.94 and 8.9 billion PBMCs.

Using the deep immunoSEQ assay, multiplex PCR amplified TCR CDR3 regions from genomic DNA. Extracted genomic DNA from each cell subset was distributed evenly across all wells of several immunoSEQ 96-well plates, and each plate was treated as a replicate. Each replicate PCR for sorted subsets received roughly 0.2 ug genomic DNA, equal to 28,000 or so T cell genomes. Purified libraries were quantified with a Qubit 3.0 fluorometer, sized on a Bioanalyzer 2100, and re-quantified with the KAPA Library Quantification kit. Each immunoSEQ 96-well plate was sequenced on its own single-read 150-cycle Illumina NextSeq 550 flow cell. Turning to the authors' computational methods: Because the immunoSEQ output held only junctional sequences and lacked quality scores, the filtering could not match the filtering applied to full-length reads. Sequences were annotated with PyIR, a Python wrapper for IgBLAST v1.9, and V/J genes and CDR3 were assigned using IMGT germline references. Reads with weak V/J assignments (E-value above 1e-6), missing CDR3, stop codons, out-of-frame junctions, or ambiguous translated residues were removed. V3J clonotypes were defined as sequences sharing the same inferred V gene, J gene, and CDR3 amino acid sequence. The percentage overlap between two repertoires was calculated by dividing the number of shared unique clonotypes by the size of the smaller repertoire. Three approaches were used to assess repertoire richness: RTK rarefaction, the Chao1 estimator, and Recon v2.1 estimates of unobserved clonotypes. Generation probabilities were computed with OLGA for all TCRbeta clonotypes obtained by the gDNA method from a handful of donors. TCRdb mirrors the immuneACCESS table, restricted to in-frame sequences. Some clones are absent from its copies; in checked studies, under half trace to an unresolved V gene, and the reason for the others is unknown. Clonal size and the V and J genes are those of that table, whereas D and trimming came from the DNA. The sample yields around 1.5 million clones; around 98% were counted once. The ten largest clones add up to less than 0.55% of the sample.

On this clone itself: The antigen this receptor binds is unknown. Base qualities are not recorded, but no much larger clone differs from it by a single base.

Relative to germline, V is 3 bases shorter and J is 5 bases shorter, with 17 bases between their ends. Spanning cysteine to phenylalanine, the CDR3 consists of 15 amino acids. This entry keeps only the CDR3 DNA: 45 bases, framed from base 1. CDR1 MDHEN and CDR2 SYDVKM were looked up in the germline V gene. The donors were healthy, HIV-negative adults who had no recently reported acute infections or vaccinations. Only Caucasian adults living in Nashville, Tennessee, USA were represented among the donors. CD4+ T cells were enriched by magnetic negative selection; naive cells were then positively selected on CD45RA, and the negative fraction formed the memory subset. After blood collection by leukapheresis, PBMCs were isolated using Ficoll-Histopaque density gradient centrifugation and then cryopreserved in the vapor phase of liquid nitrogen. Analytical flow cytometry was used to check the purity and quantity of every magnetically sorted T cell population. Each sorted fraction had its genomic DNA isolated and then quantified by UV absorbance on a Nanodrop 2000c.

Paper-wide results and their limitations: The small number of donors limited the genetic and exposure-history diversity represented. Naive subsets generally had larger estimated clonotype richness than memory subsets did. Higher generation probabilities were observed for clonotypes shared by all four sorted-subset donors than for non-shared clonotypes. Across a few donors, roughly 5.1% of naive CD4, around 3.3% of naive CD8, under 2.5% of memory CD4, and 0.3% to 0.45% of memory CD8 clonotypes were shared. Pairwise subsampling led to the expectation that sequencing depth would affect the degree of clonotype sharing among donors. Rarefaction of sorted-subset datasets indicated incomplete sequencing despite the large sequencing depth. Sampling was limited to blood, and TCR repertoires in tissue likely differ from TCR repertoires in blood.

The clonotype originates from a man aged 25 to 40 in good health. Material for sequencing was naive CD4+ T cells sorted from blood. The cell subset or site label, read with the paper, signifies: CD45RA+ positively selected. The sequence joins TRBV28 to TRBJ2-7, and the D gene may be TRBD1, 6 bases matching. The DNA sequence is TGTGCCAGCAGTTTTCCTCCGCTTGCAGGGGACGAGCAGTACTTC. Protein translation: CASSFPPLAGDEQYF.